Shown below are 15 T cell receptor beta chains from a single sample sequenced in a study of beta chain features in type 1 diabetes. Sequenced material consisted of expressed TCRB transcripts (all of the isolated RNA was reverse transcribed). Some clones are missing from TCRdb's copy, which holds only in-frame ones; the method was immunoSEQ multiplex PCR. The sample consists of 450,000 or so clones, about 10% of them appearing once. Sequenced sample: naive CD4+ T cells from blood. Receptors originate from a woman in her late teens or twenties in good health.

The chain is built from TRBV7-2 and TRBJ1-4; maybe TRBD1 (5 bases). Germline assignment: CDR1 SGHTA and CDR2 FQGNSA. There are 14 residues in the CDR3. V dropped 1 base and J dropped 6 bases, with 9 bases sitting between them. CDR3 in amino acids: CASSLGGGYEKLFF. The CDR3 nucleotides read TGTGCCAGCAGCTTAGGCGGGGGGTATGAAAAACTGTTTTTT.

J is TRBJ1-4 and V is TRBV7-9, with TRBD1 matching 9 bases. V shed 4 bases and J 7 bases; nucleotides not matched to a gene: 16. Germline CDR1 is SEHNR and CDR2 is FQNEAQ (reference sequence). The CDR3 covers 18 residues. The CDR3 DNA reads as TGTGCCAGCAGCTCGAAAAAGGGACAGGGTCTGAGTTTTGAAAAACTGTTTTTT. Residues: CASSSKKGQGLSFEKLFF.

This chain links TRBV11-2 with TRBJ2-2, with 8 bases fitting TRBD2. In germline, CDR1 is SGHAT, CDR2 FQNNGV. This CDR3 has 15 amino acids. V lost 0 bases to trimming and J lost 6 bases; unmatched junction nucleotides: 3. The CDR3 loop reads CASSLEAGGPGELFF. The CDR3 DNA reads TGTGCCAGCAGCTTAGAGGCGGGAGGTCCCGGGGAGCTGTTTTTT. The full variable domain, completed using reference TRBV11-2 and TRBJ2-2, is EAGVAQSPRYKIIEKRQSVAFWCNPISGHATLYWYQQILGQGPKLLIQFQNNGVVDDSQLPKDRFSAERLKGVDSTLKIQPAKLEDSAVYLCASSLEAGGPGELFFGEGSRLTVL.

The rearrangement joins TRBV7-9 to TRBJ2-3; no firm D call. Germline values: CDR1 SEHNR, CDR2 FQNEAQ (reference sequence). Trimming took 0 bases from V and 0 from J, leaving 7 bases between them. CDR3 size: 15 residues. CDR3 loop: CASSLALTSTDTQYF. DNA for the CDR3: TGTGCCAGCAGCTTAGCACTTACTAGCACAGATACGCAGTATTTT.

This clone occurred a few times. Other DNA sequences within the sample encode an identical CDR3. The rearrangement links TRBV7-9 to TRBJ1-1; D is unresolved. V was shortened by 1 base and J by 1 base, with 4 bases between the two germline ends. CDR1 and CDR2 from the germline V gene are SEHNR and FQNEAQ (reference sequence). This CDR3 has 13 residues. The CDR3 protein is CASSLEQNTEAFF. The CDR3 nucleotides are TGTGCCAGCAGCTTAGAACAGAACACTGAAGCTTTCTTT.

This clone has a handful of counts. The chain couples TRBV20-1 to TRBJ1-1; D call uncertain. V was cut by 4 bases and J by 1 base, with 4 bases left in between. CDR1 is DFQATT and CDR2 is SNEGSKA in the germline V gene (reference sequence). The CDR3 runs to 11 residues. CDR3 sequence (DNA): TGCAGTGCTAAAAAGAACACTGAAGCTTTCTTT. Its translation: CSAKKNTEAFF.

This clone was counted a few times. V and J are TRBV5-6 and TRBJ2-7; D not resolved. The germline V gene encodes CDR1 SGHDT and CDR2 YYEEEE. V lost 6 bases to trimming and J lost 5 bases, with 21 bases between them. The CDR3 covers 15 residues. This CDR3 is CASTFGPYGGHEQYV. The CDR3 DNA reads TGTGCCAGCACCTTCGGGCCATATGGTGGACACGAGCAGTACGTC.

The V gene is TRBV7-9, the J gene TRBJ1-1; D is unresolved. V was pared by 5 bases and J by 0 bases, with 7 bases between. Germline V gene data show CDR1 as SEHNR and CDR2 as FQNEAQ (reference sequence). The CDR3 runs to 13 residues. For the CDR3, the DNA is TGTGCCAGCAGCACTAAGTTGAACACTGAAGCTTTCTTT. Translating it yields CASSTKLNTEAFF.

This clone was seen more than once but under ten times. The J gene is TRBJ2-7, the V gene TRBV30, with TRBD1 matching over 10 bases. The trim removed 0 bases at V and 4 bases at J, leaving 6 bases unmatched. The CDR3 length is 15 residues. Germline-derived CDR1 and CDR2 are GTSNPN and SVGIG (reference sequence). The DNA for the CDR3 is TGTGCCTGGAGTGTACCCGGACAGGGGGTATACGAGCAGTACTTC. This gives the protein CAWSVPGQGVYEQYF.

The chain links TRBV5-4 to TRBJ2-4; no clear D. Germline V lookup: CDR1 SGHNT, CDR2 YYREEE (reference sequence). Trimming cost V 4 bases and J 0 bases, with 8 bases left between them. This CDR3 has 14 residues. CDR3 sequence reads: CASSPPEAKNIQYF. The CDR3 nucleotides read TGTGCCAGCAGCCCTCCCGAAGCCAAAAACATTCAGTACTTC.

This clone was seen a handful of times. The chain carries TRBV30 and TRBJ2-4, with 7 bases lining up with TRBD1. The CDR3 runs 12 residues. The junction had 4 bases not matched to a gene; V was cut back by 4 bases and J by 7 bases. The V gene's germline CDR1 is GTSNPN and CDR2 SVGIG (reference sequence). CDR3 amino acids: CAWITGVNIQYF. CDR3 nucleotide sequence: TGTGCCTGGATTACAGGGGTCAACATTCAGTACTTC.

This clone has a handful of counts. This chain connects TRBV29-1 to TRBJ1-6; D uncertain. Trimming left V 5 bases short and J 2 bases short, with 7 bases between. This CDR3 contains 13 residues. CDR1 SQVTM and CDR2 ANQGSEA come from the germline V gene. CDR3 DNA sequence: TGCAGCGTTAGGTCGACCTATAATTCACCCCTCCACTTT. Protein: CSVRSTYNSPLHF.

This clone was counted only a few times. CDR3 in amino acids: CSGGDGLQETQYF. CDR3 in DNA: TGCAGCGGTGGGGACGGACTACAAGAGACCCAGTACTTC. The chain combines TRBV29-1 with TRBJ2-5, with a tentative D call TRBD2 (6 bases). CDR1 is SQVTM and CDR2 is ANQGSEA in the germline V gene. The CDR3 is 13 residues long. V was cut by 7 bases and J by 2 bases, with 14 bases left in between.

The sample holds many counts of this clone. At the DNA level, this CDR3 is encoded by other sequences in the same sample as well. The gene calls are TRBV30 and TRBJ2-6; perhaps TRBD2 as D (6 bases). Germline V CDR1 and CDR2: GTSNPN, SVGIG (reference sequence). With 0 bases removed from V and 2 bases from J, the gap between germline ends came to 8 bases. CDR3 length: 15 amino acids. This chain's CDR3 is CAWSVGGTGANVLTF. The CDR3 nucleotides are TGTGCCTGGAGTGTTGGAGGGACTGGGGCCAACGTCCTGACTTTC. Full variable domain (outside the CDR3, taken from reference TRBV30 and TRBJ2-6): SQTIHQWPATLVQPVGSPLSLECTVEGTSNPNLYWYRQAAGRGLQLLFYSVGIGQISSEVPQNLSASRPQDRQFILSSKKLLLSDSGFYLCAWSVGGTGANVLTFGAGSRLTVL.

The chain recombines TRBV15 with TRBJ1-2; maybe TRBD1 (5 bases). With 1 base removed from V and 3 bases from J, the gap between germline ends came to 6 bases. The CDR3 consists of 13 residues. Germline loops: CDR1 LNHNV, CDR2 YYDKDF (reference sequence). CDR3 amino acids: CATSRGQHYGYTF. The CDR3 DNA sequence: TGTGCCACCAGCAGAGGACAGCACTATGGCTACACCTTC.